A selection of T cell receptor beta chains follows, all from one sample in a study of spatial heterogeneity in lung cancer. Each CDR3 protein is one row after TCRdb ran MiXCR on the 5' RACE reads. The repertoire holds around 27,000 distinct CDR3 sequences, with 5.5% to 7% as singletons. The sample in question was PBMCs, obtained at follow-up. These receptors were taken from a male donor with early-stage non-small cell lung cancer. Both conserved end residues are part of each CDR3. Each record gives: CDR3 length, V gene, J gene, clone size, D gene, CDR3 DNA, CDR3 protein. The D gene is left open where the match is weak. Some rows have no size entry. The others give once, few or many, or a class for an expanded clone.

>12|TRBV30|TRBJ2-3|many|.
TGTGCCTGTCGCTTGGTCACAGATACGCAGTATTTT
CACRLVTDTQYF
>16|TRBV18|TRBJ2-1|few|TRBD1
TGTGCCAGCTCACCACCGAGGAGGACAGGGGACAATGAGCAGTTCTTC
CASSPPRRTGDNEQFF
>13|TRBV24-1|TRBJ1-5|many|.
TGTGCCACCAGTGAAAATAACAATCAGCCCCAGCATTTT
CATSENNNQPQHF
>14|TRBV11-3|TRBJ1-1|many|.
TGTGCCAGCAGCTTAGCAGTACCCGCCACTGAAGCTTTCTTT
CASSLAVPATEAFF
>16|TRBV18|TRBJ2-5|few|.
TGTGCCAGCTCACCGGGTGGCGGGTCGTACCAAGAGACCCAGTACTTC
CASSPGGGSYQETQYF
>12|TRBV7-7|TRBJ2-5|few|.
TGTGCTAGCGAAAGGACTAAAGGGACCCAGTACTTC
CASERTKGTQYF
>14|TRBV7-2|TRBJ2-5|.|.
TGTGCCAGCAGCCAACGGACTCGCCGAGAGACCCAGTACTTC
CASSQRTRRETQYF
>12|TRBV11-2|TRBJ1-5|.|.
TGTGCCAGCAGCTTAGATCTAGGGCCCCAGCATTTT
CASSLDLGPQHF
>14|TRBV18|TRBJ1-2|many|TRBD1
TGTGCCAGCTCACCGGCTCAGGGGGCCGATGGCTACACCTTC
CASSPAQGADGYTF
>15|TRBV5-1|TRBJ2-5|.|.
TGCGCCAGCAGCTTGGAGTTGGGCTACCGGGAGACCCAGTACTTC
CASSLELGYRETQYF
>14|TRBV3-1|TRBJ2-1|.|.
TGTGCCAGCAGCCAAGGTGGAGCAGACAATGAGCAGTTCTTC
CASSQGGADNEQFF
>18|TRBV15|TRBJ2-5|few|TRBD1
TGTGCCACCAGCAGAGATCGGCACGGGACAGGGGAGTTGGAGACCCAGTACTTC
CATSRDRHGTGELETQYF
>12|TRBV6-5|TRBJ2-7|many|.
TGTGCCAGTAGCCAAGGGAAGCGGGCGCAGTACTTC
CASSQGKRAQYF
>13|TRBV10-3|TRBJ2-5|many|TRBD1
TGTGCCATCAGTGGGACAGGGGTGGAGACCCAGTACTTC
CAISGTGVETQYF
>14|TRBV20-1|TRBJ1-2|few|.
TGCAGTGCTAGAGAATACAGAAGGGAATCAGGCTACACCTTC
CSAREYRRESGYTF
>15|TRBV6-6|TRBJ2-7|many|.
TGTGCCAGCAGTTATCCGGGCTCTCGGGACAAGGAGCAGTACTTC
CASSYPGSRDKEQYF
>15|TRBV20-1|TRBJ2-1|few|TRBD2
TGCAGTGCCCAGCCAGTTCGCGGGGGTTTCGGTGAGCAGTTCTTC
CSAQPVRGGFGEQFF
>13|TRBV29-1|TRBJ2-1|many|TRBD1
TGCAGCGTCGCCCCGACAGGGACAAATGAGCAGTTCTTC
CSVAPTGTNEQFF
>15|TRBV20-1|TRBJ2-3|many|TRBD2
TGCAGTGCTAGAGATGGGCTAGCGGGAGCAGATACGCAGTATTTT
CSARDGLAGADTQYF
>13|TRBV2|TRBJ2-3|.|.
TGTGCCAGCAGTCGGGACTCAGGGGATACGCAGTATTTT
CASSRDSGDTQYF
>13|TRBV6-6|TRBJ2-7|many|TRBD1
TGTGCCAGTAGACCGGGACAGGGTATCGAGCAGTACTTC
CASRPGQGIEQYF
>16|TRBV7-2|TRBJ1-5|.|TRBD1
TGTGCCAGCAGCTCAGAGGGACAGCTCCCGGGACAGCCCCAGCATTTT
CASSSEGQLPGQPQHF
>16|TRBV27|TRBJ1-5|many|.
TGTGCCAGCAGTTTAGTCGGGGCGGAGGGCAATCAGCCCCAGCATTTT
CASSLVGAEGNQPQHF
>13|TRBV7-8|TRBJ2-3|.|.
TGTGCCAGCAGCTCCCCTAGCACAGATACGCAGTATTTT
CASSSPSTDTQYF
>14|TRBV5-1|TRBJ2-3|many|.
TGCGCCAGCAGCTTGGGGGGCAGAACAGATACGCAGTATTTT
CASSLGGRTDTQYF
>12|TRBV12-3/TRBV12-4|TRBJ2-1|.|.
TGTGCCAGCAGTTTTCGGGAAGGAGAGCAGTTCTTC
CASSFREGEQFF
>16|TRBV20-1|TRBJ1-6|.|TRBD1
TGCAGTGCTAGAGAAATGACAGGGGTTAGCAGTTCACCCCTCCACTTT
CSAREMTGVSSSPLHF
>15|TRBV9|TRBJ1-4|many|.
TGTGCCAGCAGTCTACTCCCGGCGACTAATGAAAAACTGTTTTTT
CASSLLPATNEKLFF
>14|TRBV6-2/TRBV6-3|TRBJ1-6|many|.
TGTGCCAGCAGTTACGACGGGGCAAATTCACCCCTCCACTTT
CASSYDGANSPLHF
>14|TRBV4-3|TRBJ1-2|few|.
TGCGCCAGCAGCCAAGATCTGGGGGCCGGGGGCTACACCTTC
CASSQDLGAGGYTF
>15|TRBV7-2|TRBJ2-1|.|.
TGTGCCAGCAGCTCCGCCGCACTTGACTACAATGAGCAGTTCTTC
CASSSAALDYNEQFF
>14|TRBV4-2|TRBJ2-1|many|TRBD1
TGTGCCAGCAGCCAAGATCGACAGGGGGATGAGCAGTTCTTC
CASSQDRQGDEQFF
>12|TRBV7-2|TRBJ2-5|few|.
TGTGCCAGCAGCATACTAGGGGAGACCCAGTACTTC
CASSILGETQYF
>11|TRBV3-1|TRBJ1-2|.|.
TGTGCCAGCAGCCAAGGCACCTTATACACCTTC
CASSQGTLYTF
>14|TRBV6-5|TRBJ1-5|medium-sized|.
TGTGCCAGCAGTACCCTTCCGGGCAATCAGCCCCAGCATTTT
CASSTLPGNQPQHF
>16|TRBV4-2|TRBJ1-2|many|.
TGTGCCAGCAGCCCCCCCCCAGGGAGGGGTTACTATGGCTACACCTTC
CASSPPPGRGYYGYTF
>14|TRBV10-3|TRBJ1-5|many|.
TGTGCCATCAGTGAGGAGGTTAGCAATCAGCCCCAGCATTTT
CAISEEVSNQPQHF
>14|TRBV5-1|TRBJ1-3|many|.
TGCGCCAGCAGCACAGGGAGCTCTGGAAACACCATATATTTT
CASSTGSSGNTIYF
>13|TRBV12-3/TRBV12-4|TRBJ1-5|many|.
TGTGCCAGCAACCCAAGAGAAGGACAGCCCCAGCATTTT
CASNPREGQPQHF
>18|TRBV5-5|TRBJ2-1|many|TRBD2
TGTGCCAGCAGCTTGGTTCGGCTAGCGGGAGACGCCTACAATGAGCAGTTCTTC
CASSLVRLAGDAYNEQFF
>15|TRBV6-2/TRBV6-3|TRBJ1-1|.|.
TGTGCCAGCAGTTACGTGGGACCGTTGAACACTGAAGCTTTCTTT
CASSYVGPLNTEAFF
>16|TRBV7-9|TRBJ2-2|many|.
TGTGCCAGCGGCCCGTCCCTTAAATTGGGGACCGGGGAGCTGTTTTTT
CASGPSLKLGTGELFF
>14|TRBV6-1|TRBJ1-1|many|.
TGTGCCAGCAGTCCCGGACAATGGAACACTGAAGCTTTCTTT
CASSPGQWNTEAFF
>15|TRBV12-3/TRBV12-4|TRBJ1-3|few|.
TGTGCCAGCAGTCCCACGACAGGCGCCAGAAACACCATATATTTT
CASSPTTGARNTIYF
>15|TRBV6-6|TRBJ2-1|many|.
TGTGCCAGCAGACCAACAGCCTTTTCCTACAATGAGCAGTTCTTC
CASRPTAFSYNEQFF
>15|TRBV7-8|TRBJ2-3|few|.
TGTGCCAGCAGCTTCAGGTCAGCTAGCACAGATACGCAGTATTTT
CASSFRSASTDTQYF
>15|TRBV5-1|TRBJ1-1|many|TRBD1
TGCGCCAGCAGCTTGAGAGGCAGGGGGGACACTGAAGCTTTCTTT
CASSLRGRGDTEAFF
>15|TRBV25-1|TRBJ1-6|.|.
TGTGCCAGCAGTGATTATGACAGGCCCCAGTCACCCCTCCACTTT
CASSDYDRPQSPLHF
>16|TRBV25-1|TRBJ1-1|.|TRBD1
TGTGCCAGCAGTGAATGGACCCGGACAGGGAGCACTGAAGCTTTCTTT
CASSEWTRTGSTEAFF
>13|TRBV6-2/TRBV6-3|TRBJ1-2|many|.
TGTGCCAGCAGTTACACCAATAACTATGGCTACACCTTC
CASSYTNNYGYTF
>17|TRBV7-9|TRBJ2-1|few|.
TGTGCCAGCAGCACGGGTGGGACCGACGGAGGGTGGAATGAGCAGTTCTTC
CASSTGGTDGGWNEQFF
>15|TRBV18|TRBJ2-5|many|TRBD1
TGTGCCAGCTCCGGGACAGGGAATCCTACAGAGACCCAGTACTTC
CASSGTGNPTETQYF
>18|TRBV19|TRBJ2-5|.|TRBD1
TGTGCCAGTAGTATAGATCTCTTCGGGGGACAGGCTCAAGAGACCCAGTACTTC
CASSIDLFGGQAQETQYF
>13|TRBV29-1|TRBJ2-1|many|TRBD1
TGCAGCGCCTTATACTCGACAGGGTATGAGCAGTTCTTC
CSALYSTGYEQFF
>16|TRBV12-3/TRBV12-4|TRBJ2-3|many|TRBD2
TGTGCCAGCATCCCCACGGGGGGGGCGCCCACAGATACGCAGTATTTT
CASIPTGGAPTDTQYF
>14|TRBV7-9|TRBJ2-7|.|TRBD2
TGTGCCAGCAGGACTAGCGGGGGGAACGACGAGCAGTACTTC
CASRTSGGNDEQYF
>18|TRBV12-5|TRBJ2-6|many|.
TGTGCTAGTGGTTTGGCCCGGACTGGCATCTCTGGGGCCAACGTCCTGACTTTC
CASGLARTGISGANVLTF
>13|TRBV10-3|TRBJ1-2|many|.
TGTGCCACCCTACAGGGTTCTCTCTATGGCTACACCTTC
CATLQGSLYGYTF
>13|TRBV7-3|TRBJ2-5|many|.
TGTGCCAGCAGCTTCGTAGCGGAAGAGACCCAGTACTTC
CASSFVAEETQYF